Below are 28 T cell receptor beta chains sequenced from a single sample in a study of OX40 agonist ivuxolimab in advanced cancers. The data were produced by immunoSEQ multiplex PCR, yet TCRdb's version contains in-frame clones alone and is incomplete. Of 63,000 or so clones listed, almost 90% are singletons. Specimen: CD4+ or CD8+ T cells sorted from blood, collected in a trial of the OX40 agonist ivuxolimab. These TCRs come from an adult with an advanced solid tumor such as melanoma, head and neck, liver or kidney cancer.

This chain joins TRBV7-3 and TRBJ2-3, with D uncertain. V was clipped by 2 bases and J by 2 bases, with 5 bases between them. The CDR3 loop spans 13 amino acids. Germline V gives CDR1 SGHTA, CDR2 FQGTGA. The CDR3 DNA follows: TGTGCCAGCAGCTTAGCACACACAGATACGCAGTATTTT. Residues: CASSLAHTDTQYF.

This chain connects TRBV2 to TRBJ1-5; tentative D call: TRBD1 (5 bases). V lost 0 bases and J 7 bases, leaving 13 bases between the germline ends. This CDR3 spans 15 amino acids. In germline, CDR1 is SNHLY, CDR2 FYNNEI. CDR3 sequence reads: CASSEARGGGQPQHF. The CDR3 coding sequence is TGTGCCAGCAGTGAAGCGCGGGGGGGAGGGCAGCCCCAGCATTTT.

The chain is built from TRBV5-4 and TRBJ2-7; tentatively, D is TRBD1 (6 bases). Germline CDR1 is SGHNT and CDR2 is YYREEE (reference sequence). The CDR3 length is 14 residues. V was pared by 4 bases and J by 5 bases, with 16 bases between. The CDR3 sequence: CASSAFTGNNEQYF. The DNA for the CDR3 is TGTGCCAGCAGCGCCTTTACAGGGAACAACGAGCAGTACTTC.

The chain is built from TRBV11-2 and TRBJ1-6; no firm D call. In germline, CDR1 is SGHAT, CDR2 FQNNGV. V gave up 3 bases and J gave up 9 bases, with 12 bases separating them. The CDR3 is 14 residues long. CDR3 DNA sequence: TGTGCCAGCAGCTTCTGGGCCCTGGGTTCACCCCTCCACTTT. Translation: CASSFWALGSPLHF.

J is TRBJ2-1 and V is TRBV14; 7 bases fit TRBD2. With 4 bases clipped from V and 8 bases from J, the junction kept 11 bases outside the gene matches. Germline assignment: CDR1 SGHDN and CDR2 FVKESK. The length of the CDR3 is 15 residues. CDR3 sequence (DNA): TGTGCCAGCAGCCCCCAGGTGGGCGCGGGAGATGAGCAGTTCTTC. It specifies CASSPQVGAGDEQFF.

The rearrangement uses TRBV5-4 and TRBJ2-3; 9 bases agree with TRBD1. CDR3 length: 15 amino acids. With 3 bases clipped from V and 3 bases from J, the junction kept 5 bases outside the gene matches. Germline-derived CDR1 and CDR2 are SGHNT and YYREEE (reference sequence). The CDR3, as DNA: TGTGCCAGCAGCTGGGACAGGGAGGGAACAGATACGCAGTATTTT. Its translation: CASSWDREGTDTQYF.

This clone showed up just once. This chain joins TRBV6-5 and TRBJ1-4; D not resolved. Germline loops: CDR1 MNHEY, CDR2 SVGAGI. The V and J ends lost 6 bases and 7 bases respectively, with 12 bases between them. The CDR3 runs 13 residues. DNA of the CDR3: TGTGCCAGCAGAGATGTGACGGGTGAAAAACTGTTTTTT. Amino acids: CASRDVTGEKLFF.

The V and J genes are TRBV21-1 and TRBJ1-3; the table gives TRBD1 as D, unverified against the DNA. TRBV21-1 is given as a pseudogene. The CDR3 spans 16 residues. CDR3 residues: CASSKAYDRAGNTIYF. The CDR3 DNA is TGTGCCAGCAGCAAAGCCTATGACAGGGCTGGAAACACCATATATTTT.

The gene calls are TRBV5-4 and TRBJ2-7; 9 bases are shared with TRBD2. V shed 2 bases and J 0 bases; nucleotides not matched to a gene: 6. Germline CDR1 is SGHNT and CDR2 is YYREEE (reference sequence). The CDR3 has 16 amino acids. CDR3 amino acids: CASSLGAGGRSYEQYF. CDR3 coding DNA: TGTGCCAGCAGCTTAGGAGCGGGAGGCCGCTCCTACGAGCAGTACTTC.

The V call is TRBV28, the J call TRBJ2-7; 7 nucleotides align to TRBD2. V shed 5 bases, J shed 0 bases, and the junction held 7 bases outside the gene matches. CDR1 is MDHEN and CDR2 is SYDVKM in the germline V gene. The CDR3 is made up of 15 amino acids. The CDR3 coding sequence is TGTGCCAGCAGTATCGGGAGGACAATCTCCTACGAGCAGTACTTC. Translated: CASSIGRTISYEQYF.

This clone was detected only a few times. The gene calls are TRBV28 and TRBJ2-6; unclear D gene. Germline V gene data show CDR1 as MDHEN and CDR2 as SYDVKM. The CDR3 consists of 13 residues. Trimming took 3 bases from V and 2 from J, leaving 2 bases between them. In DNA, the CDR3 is TGTGCCAGCAGTTTGGCTGGGGCCAACGTCCTGACTTTC. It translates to CASSLAGANVLTF. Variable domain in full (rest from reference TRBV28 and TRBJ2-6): DVKVTQSSRYLVKRTGEKVFLECVQDMDHENMFWYRQDPGLGLRLIYFSYDVKMKEKGDIPEGYSVSREKKERFSLILESASTNQTSMYLCASSLAGANVLTFGAGSRLTVL.

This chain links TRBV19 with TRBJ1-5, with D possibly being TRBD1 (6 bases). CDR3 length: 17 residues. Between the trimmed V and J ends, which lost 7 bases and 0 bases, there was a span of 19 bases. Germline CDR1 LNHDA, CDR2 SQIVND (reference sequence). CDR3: CASIHPDRRYSNQPQHF. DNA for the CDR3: TGTGCCAGTATCCATCCGGACAGACGATATAGCAATCAGCCCCAGCATTTT.

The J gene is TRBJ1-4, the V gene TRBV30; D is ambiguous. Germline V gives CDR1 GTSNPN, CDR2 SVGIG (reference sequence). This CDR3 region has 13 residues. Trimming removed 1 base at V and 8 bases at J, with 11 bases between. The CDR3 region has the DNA TGTGCCTGGAGTGGGGGATTCGACGAAAAACTGTTTTTT. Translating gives CAWSGGFDEKLFF. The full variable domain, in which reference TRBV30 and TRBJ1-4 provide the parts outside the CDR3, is SQTIHQWPATLVQPVGSPLSLECTVEGTSNPNLYWYRQAAGRGLQLLFYSVGIGQISSEVPQNLSASRPQDRQFILSSKKLLLSDSGFYLCAWSGGFDEKLFFGSGTQLSVL.

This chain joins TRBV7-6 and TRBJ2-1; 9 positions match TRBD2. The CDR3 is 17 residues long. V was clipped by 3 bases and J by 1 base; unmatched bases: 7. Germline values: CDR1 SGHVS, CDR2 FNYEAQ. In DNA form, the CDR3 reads TGTGCCAGCAGCTTGGGTAGCGGGAGAACTTCCTACAATGAGCAGTTCTTC. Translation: CASSLGSGRTSYNEQFF.

In DNA form, the CDR3 reads TGCGCCAGCAGCTTGGCCGGGAGCGATGAAAAACTGTTTTTT. Its protein is CASSLAGSDEKLFF. The chain carries TRBV5-1 and TRBJ1-4; D is ambiguous. CDR1 is SGHRS and CDR2 is YFSETQ in the germline V gene. With 0 bases removed from V and 6 bases from J, the gap between germline ends came to 9 bases. The CDR3 runs to 14 residues.

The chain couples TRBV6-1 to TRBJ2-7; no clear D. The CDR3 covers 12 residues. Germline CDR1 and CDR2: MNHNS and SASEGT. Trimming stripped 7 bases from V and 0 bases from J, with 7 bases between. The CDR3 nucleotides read TGTGCCAGCATCCAGGACTCCTACGAGCAGTACTTC. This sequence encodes CASIQDSYEQYF.

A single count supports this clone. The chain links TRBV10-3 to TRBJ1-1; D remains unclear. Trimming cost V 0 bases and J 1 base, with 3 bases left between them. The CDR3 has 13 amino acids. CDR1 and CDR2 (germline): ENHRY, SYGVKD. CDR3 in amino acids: CAISESQNTEAFF. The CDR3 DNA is TGTGCCATCAGTGAGTCGCAGAACACTGAAGCTTTCTTT.

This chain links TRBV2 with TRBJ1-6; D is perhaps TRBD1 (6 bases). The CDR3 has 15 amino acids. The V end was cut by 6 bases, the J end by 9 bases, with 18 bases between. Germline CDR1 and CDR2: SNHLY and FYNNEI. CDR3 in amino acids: CASSATGVISSPLHF. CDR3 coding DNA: TGTGCCAGCAGCGCGACAGGTGTGATAAGTTCACCCCTCCACTTT.

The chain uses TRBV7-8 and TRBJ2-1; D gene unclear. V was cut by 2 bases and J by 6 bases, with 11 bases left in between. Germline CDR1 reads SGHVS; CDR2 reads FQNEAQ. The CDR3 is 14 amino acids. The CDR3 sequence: CASSLPILGNEQFF. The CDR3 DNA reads TGTGCCAGCAGCTTACCCATCTTAGGCAATGAGCAGTTCTTC.

CDR3 nucleotide sequence: TGTGCCAGCAGTCACTCATGGGCAGCGGGGGGAGAGACCCAGTACTTC. This gives the protein CASSHSWAAGGETQYF. This chain joins TRBV28 and TRBJ2-5; 9 bases map to TRBD2. Germline V gene lookup returns CDR1 MDHEN and CDR2 SYDVKM. V dropped 5 bases and J dropped 4; count of bases not matched to a gene: 11. This CDR3 is built from 16 residues. Full variable domain (rest looked up from reference TRBV28 and TRBJ2-5): DVKVTQSSRYLVKRTGEKVFLECVQDMDHENMFWYRQDPGLGLRLIYFSYDVKMKEKGDIPEGYSVSREKKERFSLILESASTNQTSMYLCASSHSWAAGGETQYFGPGTRLLVL.

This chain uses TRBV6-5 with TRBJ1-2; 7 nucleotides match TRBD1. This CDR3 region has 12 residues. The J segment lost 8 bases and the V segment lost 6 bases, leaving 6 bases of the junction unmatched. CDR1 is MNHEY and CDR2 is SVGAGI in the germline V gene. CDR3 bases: TGTGCCAGCAGCCGAACAGGGGACGGCTACACCTTC. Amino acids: CASSRTGDGYTF.

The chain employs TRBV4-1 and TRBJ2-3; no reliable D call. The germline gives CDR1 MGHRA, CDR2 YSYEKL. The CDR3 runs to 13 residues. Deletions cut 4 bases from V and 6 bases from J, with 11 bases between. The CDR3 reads CASSLLGGDTQYF. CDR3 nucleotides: TGCGCCAGCAGCCTCCTAGGTGGGGATACGCAGTATTTT.

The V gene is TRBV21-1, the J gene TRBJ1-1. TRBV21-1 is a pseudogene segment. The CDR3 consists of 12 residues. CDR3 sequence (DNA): TGTGCCAGCCAGGCGGTCAACACTGAAGCTTTCTTT. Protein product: CASQAVNTEAFF.

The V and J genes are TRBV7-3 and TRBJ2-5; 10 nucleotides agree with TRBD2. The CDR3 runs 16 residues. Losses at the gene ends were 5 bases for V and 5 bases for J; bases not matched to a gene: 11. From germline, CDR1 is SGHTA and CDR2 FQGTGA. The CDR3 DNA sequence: TGTGCCAGCAGCCCTAGCGGGAGAGGAGGCTGGGAGACCCAGTACTTC. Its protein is CASSPSGRGGWETQYF.

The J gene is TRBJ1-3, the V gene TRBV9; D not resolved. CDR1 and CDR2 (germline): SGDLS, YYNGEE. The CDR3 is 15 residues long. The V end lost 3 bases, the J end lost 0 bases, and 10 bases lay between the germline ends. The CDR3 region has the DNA TGTGCCAGCAGCGCCCAACAGAGCTCTGGAAACACCATATATTTT. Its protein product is CASSAQQSSGNTIYF.

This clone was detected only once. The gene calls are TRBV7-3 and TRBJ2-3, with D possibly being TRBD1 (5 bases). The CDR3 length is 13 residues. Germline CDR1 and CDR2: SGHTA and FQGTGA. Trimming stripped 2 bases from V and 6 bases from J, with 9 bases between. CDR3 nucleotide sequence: TGTGCCAGCAGCTTACAGGGTGGGGATACGCAGTATTTT. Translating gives CASSLQGGDTQYF. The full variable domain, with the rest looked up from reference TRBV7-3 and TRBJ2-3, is GAGVSQTPSNKVTEKGKYVELRCDPISGHTALYWYRQSLGQGPEFLIYFQGTGAADDSGLPNDRFFAVRPEGSVSTLKIQRTERGDSAVYLCASSLQGGDTQYFGPGTRLTVL.

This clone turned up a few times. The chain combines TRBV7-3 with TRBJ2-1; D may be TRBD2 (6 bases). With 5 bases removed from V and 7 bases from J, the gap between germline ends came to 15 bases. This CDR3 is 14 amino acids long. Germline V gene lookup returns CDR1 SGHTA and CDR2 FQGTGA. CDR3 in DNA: TGTGCCAGCAGCCCGGCTGGGGGGAATAATGAGCAGTTCTTC. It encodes CASSPAGGNNEQFF. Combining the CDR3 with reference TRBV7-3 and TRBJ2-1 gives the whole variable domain GAGVSQTPSNKVTEKGKYVELRCDPISGHTALYWYRQSLGQGPEFLIYFQGTGAADDSGLPNDRFFAVRPEGSVSTLKIQRTERGDSAVYLCASSPAGGNNEQFFGPGTRLTVL.

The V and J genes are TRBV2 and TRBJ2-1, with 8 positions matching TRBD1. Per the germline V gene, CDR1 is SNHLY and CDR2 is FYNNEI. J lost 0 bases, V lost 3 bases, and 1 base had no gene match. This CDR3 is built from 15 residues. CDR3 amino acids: CASSEGQVSYNEQFF. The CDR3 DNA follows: TGTGCCAGCAGTGAGGGACAGGTCTCCTACAATGAGCAGTTCTTC.